A single sample is the source of the 19 T cell receptor beta chains below, sequenced in a study of vaccination effects on CD4 cells after COVID-19. Antigens for these TCRs are unknown. Sequenced by immunoSEQ multiplex PCR; TCRdb stores in-frame clones only, minus some. The table lists about 24,000 clones, over 70% of them singletons. Antigen-specific CD4+ T cells expanded by the ViraFEST assay with viral peptide pools were then sequenced. At the end of roughly ten days of culture, CD4+ T cells were isolated. Previously uninfected by SARS-CoV-2, the vaccine recipients also showed negative nucleocapsid antibodies. The sample consisted of CD4+ T cells from PBMCs cultured with HCoV-NL63 spike peptides, taken before COVID-19 vaccination. The receptor source for this set is a human donor who received a COVID-19 vaccine.

This clone has a single count. The chain recombines TRBV18 with TRBJ2-3; D remains ambiguous. In germline, CDR1 is KGHSH, CDR2 LQKENI. The CDR3 consists of 13 residues. The V and J ends lost 3 bases and 1 base respectively, with 5 bases between them. The chain's CDR3 is CASSPSGTDTQYF. CDR3 nucleotide sequence: TGTGCCAGCTCACCCTCAGGCACAGATACGCAGTATTTT.

The chain links TRBV6-6 to TRBJ1-5; 9 bases fit TRBD1. The CDR3 sequence is 15 residues long. V trimming: 5 bases; J trimming: 7 bases; junction bases outside the gene matches: 9. Germline CDR1 reads MNHNY; CDR2 reads SVGAGI (reference sequence). CDR3 region: CASSQHGQGRQPQHF. DNA for the CDR3: TGTGCCAGCAGTCAACACGGACAGGGGAGACAGCCCCAGCATTTT.

The chain is built from TRBV15 and TRBJ2-1; D is perhaps TRBD1 (5 bases). The length of the CDR3 is 14 residues. Germline V CDR1 and CDR2: LNHNV, YYDKDF (reference sequence). The germline V and J ends were trimmed by 2 bases and 4 bases, with 9 bases remaining between them. DNA of the CDR3: TGTGCCACCAGCAGACTCGACAGATACAATGAGCAGTTCTTC. It translates to CATSRLDRYNEQFF.

This clone was found once. This rearrangement joins TRBV6-6 to TRBJ2-3; a possible D gene is TRBD2 (6 bases). This CDR3 has 15 residues. CDR1 MNHNY and CDR2 SVGAGI come from the germline V gene (reference sequence). With 7 bases removed from V and 2 bases from J, the gap between germline ends came to 16 bases. This CDR3 reads CASNTGTSYTDTQYF. The CDR3 bases are TGTGCCAGCAATACCGGGACTTCCTACACAGATACGCAGTATTTT.

The chain couples TRBV25-1 to TRBJ2-3; maybe TRBD1 (6 bases). Germline loops: CDR1 MGHDK, CDR2 SYGVNS. The V end was cut by 3 bases, the J end by 11 bases, with 15 bases between. The CDR3 contains 13 residues. The CDR3 sequence is CASSEVAPGQQYF. CDR3 in DNA: TGTGCCAGCAGTGAGGTAGCCCCGGGACAGCAGTATTTT.

J is TRBJ1-2 and V is TRBV5-1; TRBD1 matches at 8 bases. CDR1 SGHRS and CDR2 YFSETQ come from the germline V gene. The CDR3 covers 16 residues. The junction had 8 bases not matched to a gene; V was cut back by 2 bases and J by 2 bases. The CDR3 sequence: CASSLNPGTGNYGYTF. The CDR3 nucleotides are TGCGCCAGCAGCTTAAATCCCGGGACAGGAAACTATGGCTACACCTTC.

The chain is built from TRBV11-2 and TRBJ2-1, with 7 bases identical to TRBD2. The V segment lost 1 base and the J segment 0 bases; nucleotides outside the gene matches: 9. CDR3 length equals 18 residues. The germline gives CDR1 SGHAT, CDR2 FQNNGV. The CDR3 DNA follows: TGTGCCAGCAGCTTAGTGTTTGGAACGGGGGGCTCCTACAATGAGCAGTTCTTC. Protein product: CASSLVFGTGGSYNEQFF.

This clone was picked up a small number of times. V usage is TRBV27 and J usage is TRBJ1-6, with 10 bases lining up with TRBD1. The CDR3 is 12 amino acids. The germline V gene encodes CDR1 MNHEY and CDR2 SMNVEV (reference sequence). V was pared by 11 bases and J by 9 bases, with 4 bases of the junction left unmatched. The CDR3 DNA reads as TGTGCCTCAGGGACAGGGGTTTCACCCCTCCACTTT. This sequence encodes CASGTGVSPLHF.

This clone was observed a handful of times. The chain links TRBV2 to TRBJ1-6, with 7 bases fitting TRBD1. This CDR3 comprises 14 residues. CDR1 and CDR2 (germline): SNHLY, FYNNEI. V dropped 4 bases and J dropped 7; count of bases not matched to a gene: 4. The CDR3 coding sequence is TGTGCCAGCAGTGGGGACAGCTCCAATTCACCCCTCCACTTT. This encodes CASSGDSSNSPLHF. Combining the CDR3 with reference TRBV2 and TRBJ1-6 gives the whole variable domain EPEVTQTPSHQVTQMGQEVILRCVPISNHLYFYWYRQILGQKVEFLVSFYNNEISEKSEIFDDQFSVERPDGSNFTLKIRSTKLEDSAMYFCASSGDSSNSPLHFGNGTRLTVT.

The CDR3 here is CASGLVTGQNTEAFF. CDR3 bases: TGTGCTAGTGGTTTGGTAACAGGGCAGAACACTGAAGCTTTCTTT. This chain links TRBV12-5 with TRBJ1-1; D is perhaps TRBD1 (6 bases). Trimming removed 0 bases from V and 1 base from J, with 9 bases in between. The CDR3 runs 15 residues. The germline V gene has CDR1 LGHNT and CDR2 FRNRAP.

This clone was detected once. This chain connects TRBV6-2 or TRBV6-3 to TRBJ1-5, with D maybe TRBD1 (5 bases). Trimming took 6 bases from V and 1 from J, leaving 16 bases between them. This CDR3 has 16 amino acids. CDR1 is MNHEY and CDR2 is SVGEGT in the germline V gene. In DNA form, the CDR3 reads TGTGCCAGCAGCTGGCGGGCAGGGCCGAGCAATCAGCCCCAGCATTTT. Residues: CASSWRAGPSNQPQHF.

This clone is deemed large. The chain has TRBV7-6 and TRBJ2-1; 9 bases align to TRBD2. This CDR3 is built from 16 residues. Germline CDR1 SGHVS, CDR2 FNYEAQ. V trimming: 1 base; J trimming: 7 bases; junction bases outside the gene matches: 8. CDR3 residues: CASSLGASGTSNEQFF. In DNA, the CDR3 is TGTGCCAGCAGCTTAGGTGCTAGCGGGACTTCGAATGAGCAGTTCTTC. The full variable domain, with the rest looked up from reference TRBV7-6 and TRBJ2-1, is GAGVSQSPRYKVTKRGQDVALRCDPISGHVSLYWYRQALGQGPEFLTYFNYEAQQDKSGLPNDRFSAERPEGSISTLTIQRTEQRDSAMYRCASSLGASGTSNEQFFGPGTRLTVL.

The chain links TRBV7-9 to TRBJ2-7, with TRBD1 matching over 10 bases. Unmatched junction bases numbered 13, after V lost 6 bases and J lost 5 bases. Germline V gene sequence: CDR1 SEHNR, CDR2 FQNEAQ (reference sequence). This CDR3 is built from 16 residues. The CDR3 DNA reads TGTGCCAGCAGTAGAAACCGGGACAGGGGTATTCACGAGCAGTACTTC. Translation gives CASSRNRDRGIHEQYF.

This chain links TRBV4-1 with TRBJ1-4; no reliable D call. CDR1 is MGHRA and CDR2 is YSYEKL in the germline V gene. V lost 1 base and J 8 bases, leaving 11 bases between the germline ends. This CDR3 is built from 14 residues. The CDR3 coding sequence is TGCGCCAGCAGCCAAGTCAGGTCTGGAGAAAAACTGTTTTTT. Translation: CASSQVRSGEKLFF.

V gene TRBV19 combines with J gene TRBJ2-7; 8 bases are a match to TRBD1. The CDR3 sequence is 13 residues long. With V trimmed by 2 bases and J by 6 bases, 3 bases remained unmatched. Germline loops: CDR1 LNHDA, CDR2 SQIVND (reference sequence). In nucleotides, the CDR3 is TGTGCCAGTAGTATACAGGGGGCCGCCGAGCAGTACTTC. Amino acid sequence: CASSIQGAAEQYF.

This clone is medium-sized in the sample. The chain joins TRBV27 to TRBJ1-3; tentative D call: TRBD1 (5 bases). Germline V gene sequence: CDR1 MNHEY, CDR2 SMNVEV (reference sequence). The V and J ends lost 10 bases and 1 base respectively, with 8 bases between them. This CDR3 has 12 amino acids. The CDR3 is CATQGSGNTIYF. The CDR3 DNA is TGTGCCACCCAGGGTTCTGGAAACACCATATATTTT.

This chain connects TRBV5-4 to TRBJ2-4; possible D gene TRBD1, 5 bases. CDR3 length: 13 residues. CDR1 and CDR2 (germline): SGHNT, YYREEE (reference sequence). V was shortened by 5 bases and J by 8 bases, with 14 bases between the two germline ends. CDR3 bases: TGTGCCAGCAGACCGGTTGGGGCGGACATTCAGTACTTC. Encoded protein: CASRPVGADIQYF. The full variable domain, in which reference TRBV5-4 and TRBJ2-4 provide the parts outside the CDR3, is ETGVTQSPTHLIKTRGQQVTLRCSSQSGHNTVSWYQQALGQGPQFIFQYYREEENGRGNFPPRFSGLQFPNYSSELNVNALELDDSALYLCASRPVGADIQYFGAGTRLSVL.

The chain joins TRBV12-5 to TRBJ2-2; 13 bases fit TRBD2. This CDR3 contains 18 residues. The germline V gene encodes CDR1 LGHNT and CDR2 FRNRAP. V dropped 1 base and J dropped 5; count of bases not matched to a gene: 7. Here the CDR3 DNA reads TGTGCTAGTGGTTTGGGACTAGCGGGAGGTAGGCGGACCGGGGAGCTGTTTTTT. This gives the protein CASGLGLAGGRRTGELFF.

For the CDR3, the DNA is TGTGCCAGCCGACCCAGGGGGCCCGCAGATACGCAGTATTTT. Translated, it gives CASRPRGPADTQYF. This rearrangement joins TRBV7-9 to TRBJ2-3; 8 bases are shared with TRBD1. Germline lookup yields CDR1 SEHNR and CDR2 FQNEAQ (reference sequence). V was pared by 8 bases and J by 4 bases, with 8 bases of the junction left unmatched. The CDR3 is 14 residues long.